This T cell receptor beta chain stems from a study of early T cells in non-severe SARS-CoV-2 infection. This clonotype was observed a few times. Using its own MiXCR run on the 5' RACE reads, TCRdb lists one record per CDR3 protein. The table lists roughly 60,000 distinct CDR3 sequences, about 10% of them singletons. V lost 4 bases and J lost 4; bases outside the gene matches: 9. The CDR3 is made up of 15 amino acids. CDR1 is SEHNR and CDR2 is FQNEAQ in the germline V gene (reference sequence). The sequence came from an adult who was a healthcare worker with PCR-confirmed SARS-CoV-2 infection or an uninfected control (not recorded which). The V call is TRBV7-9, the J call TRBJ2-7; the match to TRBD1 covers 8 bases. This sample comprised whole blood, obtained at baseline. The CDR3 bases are TGTGCCAGCAGCTCGGCCGGGACAGGTCCTTACGAGCAGTACTTC. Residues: CASSSAGTGPYEQYF.